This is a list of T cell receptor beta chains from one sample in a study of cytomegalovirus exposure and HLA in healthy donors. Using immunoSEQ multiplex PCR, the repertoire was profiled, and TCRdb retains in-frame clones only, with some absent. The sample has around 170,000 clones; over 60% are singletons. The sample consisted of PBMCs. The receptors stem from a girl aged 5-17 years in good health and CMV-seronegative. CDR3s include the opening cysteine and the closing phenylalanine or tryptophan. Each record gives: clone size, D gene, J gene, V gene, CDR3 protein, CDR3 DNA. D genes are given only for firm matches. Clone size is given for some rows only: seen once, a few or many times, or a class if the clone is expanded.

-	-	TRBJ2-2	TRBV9	CASSVGQGIPGELFF	TGTGCCAGCAGCGTAGGGCAGGGTATCCCCGGGGAGCTGTTTTTT
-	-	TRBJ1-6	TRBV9	CASSVTEGDIGSPLHF	TGTGCCAGCAGCGTAACAGAAGGGGACATTGGTTCACCCCTCCACTTT
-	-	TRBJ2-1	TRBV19	CASRRGGGYNEQFF	TGTGCCAGTAGAAGAGGGGGGGGCTACAATGAGCAGTTCTTC
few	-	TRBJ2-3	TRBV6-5	CASSSLGGDTQYF	TGTGCCAGCAGTTCCCTGGGAGGAGATACGCAGTATTTT
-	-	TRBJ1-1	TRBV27	CASRPGGSTEAFF	TGTGCCAGCAGACCGGGTGGGAGCACTGAAGCTTTCTTT
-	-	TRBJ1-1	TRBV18	CASQNTEAFF	TGTGCCAGCCAGAACACTGAAGCTTTCTTT
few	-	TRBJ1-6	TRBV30	CAWNFEEDSPLHF	TGTGCCTGGAATTTTGAAGAGGATTCACCCCTCCACTTT
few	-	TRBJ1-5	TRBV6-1	CASNARVAQHF	TGTGCCAGCAATGCACGGGTAGCCCAGCATTTT
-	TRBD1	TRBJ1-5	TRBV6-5	CASSSRDRGPLGPQHF	TGTGCCAGCAGTTCCCGGGACAGGGGACCTCTCGGGCCCCAGCATTTT
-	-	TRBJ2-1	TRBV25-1	CASSPVEYNEQFF	TGTGCCAGCAGCCCAGTGGAGTACAATGAGCAGTTCTTC
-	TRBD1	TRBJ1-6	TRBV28	CASGQGNSPLHF	TGTGCCAGCGGACAGGGCAATTCACCCCTCCACTTT
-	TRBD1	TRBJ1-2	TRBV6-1	CASSEPGQGNSYTF	TGTGCCAGCAGTGAGCCGGGACAGGGGAACAGCTACACCTTC
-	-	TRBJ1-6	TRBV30	CAILPGTSSSYNSPLHF	TGTGCAATCTTACCCGGGACATCGAGCTCCTATAATTCACCCCTCCACTTT
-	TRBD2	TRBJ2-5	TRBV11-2	CASSLSGLAVQETQYF	TGTGCCAGCAGCTTGTCGGGACTAGCGGTTCAAGAGACCCAGTACTTC
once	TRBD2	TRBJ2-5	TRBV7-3	CASSLTSGQETQYF	TGTGCCAGCAGCCTAACTAGCGGGCAAGAGACCCAGTACTTC
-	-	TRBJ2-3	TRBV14	CASSQGLTDTQYF	TGTGCCAGCAGCCAAGGGCTCACAGATACGCAGTATTTT
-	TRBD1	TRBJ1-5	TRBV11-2	CASSLGEGGASVQPQHF	TGTGCCAGCAGCTTGGGGGAAGGGGGCGCGTCGGTTCAGCCCCAGCATTTT
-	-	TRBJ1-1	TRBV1	CTSSPARGPNTEAFF	TGCACCAGCAGCCCCGCGAGGGGGCCGAACACTGAAGCTTTCTTT
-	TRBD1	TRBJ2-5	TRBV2	CASRLDRGAPPTQYF	TGTGCCAGCAGATTGGACAGGGGGGCACCCCCGACCCAGTACTTC
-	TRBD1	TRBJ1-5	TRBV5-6	CASSLTGTGLQPQHF	TGTGCCAGCAGTCTAACCGGGACAGGGCTCCAGCCCCAGCATTTT
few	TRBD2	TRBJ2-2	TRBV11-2	CASSLLSGGAGELFF	TGTGCCAGCAGCTTACTGAGCGGGGGGGCCGGGGAGCTGTTTTTT
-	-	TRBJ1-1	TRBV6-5	CASRVRGRVTEAFF	TGTGCCAGCCGGGTTCGGGGGAGGGTGACTGAAGCTTTCTTT
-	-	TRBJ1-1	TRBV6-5	CATSRGGRNTEAFF	TGTGCCACCAGTCGGGGGGGGCGGAACACTGAAGCTTTCTTT
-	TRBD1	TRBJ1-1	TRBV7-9	CASKRDRVGNTEAFF	TGTGCCAGCAAGCGGGACAGGGTAGGAAACACTGAAGCTTTCTTT
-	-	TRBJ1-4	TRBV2	CASRQTATNEKLFF	TGTGCCAGCCGGCAGACTGCAACTAATGAAAAACTGTTTTTT
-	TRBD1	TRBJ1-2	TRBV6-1	CASSGTGVTYGYSF	TGTGCCAGCAGCGGGACAGGGGTGACCTATGGCTACTCCTTC
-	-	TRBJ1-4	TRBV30	CAWSPIQGTEKLFF	TGTGCCTGGAGTCCGATACAGGGAACCGAAAAACTGTTTTTT
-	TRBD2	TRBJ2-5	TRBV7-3	CASSSPLAGGDETQYF	TGTGCCAGCAGCTCCCCACTAGCGGGGGGTGATGAGACCCAGTACTTC
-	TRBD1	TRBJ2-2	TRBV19	CASRDRGQGTGELFF	TGTGCCAGTAGGGACAGGGGGCAAGGCACCGGGGAGCTGTTTTTT
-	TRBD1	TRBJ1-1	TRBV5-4	CASSSGQGTTEAFF	TGTGCCAGCAGCTCGGGACAGGGGACCACTGAAGCTTTCTTT
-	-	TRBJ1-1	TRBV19	CASSIETYTEAFF	TGTGCCAGTAGTATCGAGACATACACTGAAGCTTTCTTT
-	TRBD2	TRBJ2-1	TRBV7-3	CASSLGAGSGVKEQFF	TGTGCCAGCAGCCTGGGGGCCGGTAGCGGGGTCAAAGAGCAGTTCTTC
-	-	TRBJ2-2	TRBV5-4	CASSMGLSNTGELFF	TGTGCCAGCAGCATGGGACTGTCGAACACCGGGGAGCTGTTTTTT
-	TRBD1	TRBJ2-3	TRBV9	CASSVATGVDTQYF	TGTGCCAGCAGCGTAGCGACAGGGGTAGATACGCAGTATTTT
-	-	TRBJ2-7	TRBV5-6	CASSLSGAYEQYF	TGTGCCAGCAGTCTATCCGGGGCCTACGAGCAGTACTTC
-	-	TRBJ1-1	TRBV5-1	CASSLDGQTNTEAFF	TGCGCCAGCAGCTTGGATGGGCAGACGAACACTGAAGCTTTCTTT
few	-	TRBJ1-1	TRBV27	CASSLIGGRGNTEAFF	TGTGCCAGCAGTCTTATTGGTGGAAGGGGGAACACTGAAGCTTTCTTT
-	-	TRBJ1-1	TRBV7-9	CASSIQGSTEAFF	TGTGCCAGCAGCATTCAGGGATCCACTGAAGCTTTCTTT
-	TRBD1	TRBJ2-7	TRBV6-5	CASSPTGPYYEQYF	TGTGCCAGCAGTCCGACAGGGCCGTACTACGAGCAGTACTTC
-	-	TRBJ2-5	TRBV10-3	CAIKDSKTQETQYF	TGTGCCATCAAGGACTCTAAAACCCAAGAGACCCAGTACTTC
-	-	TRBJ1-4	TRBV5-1	CASSLGASFNEKLFF	TGCGCCAGCAGCTTGGGGGCCAGTTTCAATGAAAAACTGTTTTTT
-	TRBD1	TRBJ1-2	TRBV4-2	CASSQGATGSNGYTF	TGTGCCAGCAGCCAGGGTGCGACAGGGAGTAATGGCTACACCTTC
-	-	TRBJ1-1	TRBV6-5	CASSYIRGTEAFF	TGTGCCAGCAGTTACATTCGAGGCACTGAAGCTTTCTTT
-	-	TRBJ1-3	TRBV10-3	CAIMRILGGNTIYF	TGTGCCATCATGCGGATTCTCGGGGGAAACACCATATATTTT
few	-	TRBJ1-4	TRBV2	CASIYEESNEKLFF	TGTGCCAGCATTTATGAGGAGAGTAATGAAAAACTGTTTTTT